This TCR beta chain was obtained from a study of T cells in tumors after PD-1 blockade. The wider study: During anti-PD-1 treatment, some patients continued daily vismodegib 150 mg. On average, peripheral blood gave some 120,000 TCR templates and 35,000 or so unique clonotypes. Study-level points and caveats: About 41% of tumor TCR clonotypes were also found in blood.

About this clone: Its specificity is unknown.

Germline values: CDR1 KGHSH, CDR2 LQKENI. The CDR3 runs 16 residues. The V gene end was trimmed by 3 bases and the J gene end by 5 bases; junction bases not matched to a gene: 13. The assay was immunoSEQ multiplex PCR, and TCRdb's table has in-frame clones only and misses some. Among 15,000 or so clones listed, almost 85% were seen once. The sequence derives from a human donor with basal cell carcinoma. V gene TRBV18 combines with J gene TRBJ2-7, with 7 bases aligning to TRBD1. Material: PBMCs, obtained after anti-PD-1 treatment. CDR3 loop: CASSPPPETGLNEQYF. CDR3 bases: TGTGCCAGCTCACCTCCACCGGAGACAGGGTTGAACGAGCAGTACTTC. Based on the CDR3 plus reference TRBV18 and TRBJ2-7, the full variable domain is NAGVMQNPRHLVRRRGQEARLRCSPMKGHSHVYWYRQLPEEGLKFMVYLQKENIIDESGMPKERFSAEFPKEGPSILRIQQVVRGDSAAYFCASSPPPETGLNEQYFGPGTRLTVT.